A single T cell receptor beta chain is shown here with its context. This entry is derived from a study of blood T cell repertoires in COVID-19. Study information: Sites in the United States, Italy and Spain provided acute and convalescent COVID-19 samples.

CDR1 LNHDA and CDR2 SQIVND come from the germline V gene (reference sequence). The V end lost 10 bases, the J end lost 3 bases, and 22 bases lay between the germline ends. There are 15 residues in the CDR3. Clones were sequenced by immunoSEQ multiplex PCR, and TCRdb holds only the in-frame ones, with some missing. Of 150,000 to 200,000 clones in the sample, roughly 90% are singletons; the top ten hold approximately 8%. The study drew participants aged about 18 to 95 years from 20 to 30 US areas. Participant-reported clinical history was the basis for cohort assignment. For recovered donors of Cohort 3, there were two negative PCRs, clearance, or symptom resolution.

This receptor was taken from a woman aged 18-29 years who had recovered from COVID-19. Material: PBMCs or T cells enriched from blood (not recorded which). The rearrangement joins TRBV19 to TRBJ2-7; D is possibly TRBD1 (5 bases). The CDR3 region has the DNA TGTGCCACAAGTCCCCCTAGGGGTGCGGACTACGAGCAGTACTTC. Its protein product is CATSPPRGADYEQYF.